The clone carrying this T cell receptor beta chain was detected many times. The sample is drawn from a study of low-dose radiotherapy and immunotherapy resistance in tumors. The time point was: before trial treatment. The CDR3 extends over 16 amino acids. V was clipped by 0 bases and J by 2 bases, with 13 bases between them. CDR1 SGHKS and CDR2 YYEKEE come from the germline V gene (reference sequence). Alpha and beta chains were covered, as first-strand cDNA relied on TRAV- and TRBV-specific primers. The TCRs were subjected to amplification over approximately 20 PCR cycles employing a constant-region primer in conjunction with a V-primer adapter. TCRdb fed the reads into MiXCR, producing one record per CDR3 protein. The data hold tens of thousands of distinct CDR3 sequences, with around 17% observed a single time.

The source was PBMCs, collected before treatment. The chain couples TRBV5-5 to TRBJ2-3, with D perhaps TRBD1 (6 bases). This TCR was sampled from a male donor with prostate cancer. CDR3 in DNA: TGTGCCAGCAGCTTGGATCCTCAGGGGACCACAGATACGCAGTATTTT. Protein product: CASSLDPQGTTDTQYF.